The 13 T cell receptor beta chains below all came from one sample that was sequenced in a study of response to subunit inactivated influenza vaccine listed by TCRdb under 2018. Receptors were amplified or captured by RT-PCR. TCRdb lists the instrument as Illumina HiSeq 2500. TCRdb trimmed the raw reads at Q25, called clones with MiXCR and kept productive beta chains. Each entry merges the rows of one CDR3 protein and shows their most common DNA and genes. For this sample there are roughly 710,000 distinct CDR3 sequences; approximately 14% appear just once. Roughly 7.6% of the sample comes from the top ten. This material consisted of PBMCs from blood, taken less than 15 days before vaccination. These receptors all come from a man in his forties or fifties who received an inactivated influenza vaccine. Donor details come from another sample of the same person, matched by shared clones.

This rearrangement joins TRBV3-1 to TRBJ1-2, with 7 bases matching TRBD1. The CDR3 loop spans 13 amino acids. Germline V lookup: CDR1 LGHDT, CDR2 YNNKEL (reference sequence). Trimming cost V 2 bases and J 7 bases; bases outside gene matches: 4. CDR3 sequence reads: CASSQKGGFGYTF. CDR3 nucleotide sequence: TGTGCCAGCAGCCAAAAAGGGGGCTTTGGCTACACCTTC.

A few counts support this clonotype. The J gene is TRBJ2-7, the V gene TRBV5-6, with 9 bases identical to TRBD2. The CDR3 runs to 15 residues. J lost 3 bases, V lost 1 base, and 5 bases had no gene match. Per germline, CDR1 SGHDT and CDR2 YYEEEE. CDR3 sequence reads: CASSLLSGRLYEQYF. The CDR3 nucleotides are TGTGCCAGCAGCTTGTTGAGCGGGAGGCTCTACGAGCAGTACTTC. Full variable domain (missing parts from reference TRBV5-6 and TRBJ2-7): DAGVTQSPTHLIKTRGQQVTLRCSPKSGHDTVSWYQQALGQGPQFIFQYYEEEERQRGNFPDRFSGHQFPNYSSELNVNALLLGDSALYLCASSLLSGRLYEQYFGPGTRLTVT.

A few counts support this clonotype. The CDR3 sequence is CASSFLLGTSGRSTDTQYF. In DNA, the CDR3 is TGTGCCAGCAGTTTCCTGCTCGGGACTAGCGGACGGAGCACAGATACGCAGTATTTT. The V call is TRBV28, the J call TRBJ2-3, with 11 nucleotides matching TRBD2. This CDR3 has 19 residues. V lost 3 bases, J lost 0 bases, and 11 bases stayed unmatched. Germline loops: CDR1 MDHEN, CDR2 SYDVKM.

The chain links TRBV5-1 to TRBJ2-5; TRBD2 matches 10 bases. The V gene end was trimmed by 5 bases and the J gene end by 3 bases; junction bases not matched to a gene: 7. CDR1 is SGHRS and CDR2 is YFSETQ in the germline V gene. The CDR3 contains 15 residues. CDR3 sequence: CASRTSSGGEETQYF. The CDR3 DNA is TGCGCCAGCAGGACTTCTAGCGGGGGTGAAGAGACCCAGTACTTC.

This clonotype showed up many times. V usage is TRBV20-1 and J usage is TRBJ2-1; no reliable D call. The V end was cut by 7 bases, the J end by 8 bases, with 12 bases between. Germline V lookup: CDR1 DFQATT, CDR2 SNEGSKA (reference sequence). There are 11 residues in the CDR3. Here the CDR3 reads CSEKKGDEQFF. The CDR3 region has the DNA TGCAGTGAGAAGAAGGGCGATGAGCAGTTCTTC.

This chain uses TRBV6-5 with TRBJ1-5; D is undetermined. Germline values: CDR1 MNHEY, CDR2 SVGAGI. The CDR3 has 18 residues. V was cut by 1 base and J by 2 bases, with 18 bases left in between. CDR3 in DNA: TGTGCCAGCAGTTACTGGGATGAGTGGTGTAAGGGCAATCAGCCCCAGCATTTT. It yields the protein CASSYWDEWCKGNQPQHF.

This clonotype has a handful of counts. The gene calls are TRBV7-8 and TRBJ2-5; D is perhaps TRBD1 (6 bases). The CDR3 loop spans 14 amino acids. The germline CDR1 and CDR2 sequences are SGHVS and FQNEAQ. V was pared by 0 bases and J by 7 bases, with 12 bases between. The CDR3 protein is CASSLAGVGGTQYF. Written as DNA, the CDR3 is TGTGCCAGCAGCTTAGCGGGGGTAGGGGGGACCCAGTACTTC.

Only a few counts were recorded for this clonotype. The chain has TRBV29-1 and TRBJ2-1, with 11 bases matching TRBD1. Per the germline V gene, CDR1 is SQVTM and CDR2 is ANQGSEA. CDR3 size: 16 residues. V was pared by 6 bases and J by 4 bases, with 11 bases of the junction left unmatched. The CDR3 protein is CSVKPGTGGGYNEQFF. In nucleotides, the CDR3 is TGCAGCGTGAAACCCGGGACAGGGGGGGGATACAATGAGCAGTTCTTC.

In this sample, this clonotype turned up many times. The V and J genes are TRBV5-1 and TRBJ1-2; no definite D call. Germline V gene sequence: CDR1 SGHRS, CDR2 YFSETQ. This CDR3 is 13 amino acids long. V was shortened by 7 bases and J by 4 bases, with 14 bases between the two germline ends. CDR3 protein: CASGSGTIYGYTF. In nucleotides, the CDR3 is TGCGCCAGCGGATCTGGCACCATCTATGGCTACACCTTC.

The chain carries TRBV11-1 and TRBJ2-1; the D call may be TRBD1 or TRBD2 (5 bases each). In germline, CDR1 is SGHAT, CDR2 FQDESV (reference sequence). V shed 2 bases and J shed 0 bases, with 20 bases lying between them. CDR3 length: 19 residues. The DNA for the CDR3 is TGTGCCAGCAGCTTATCCCCCGGCAGGGAGCCTAGCTCCTACAATGAGCAGTTCTTC. Translation gives CASSLSPGREPSSYNEQFF.

The J gene is TRBJ2-7, the V gene TRBV6-5; possible D gene TRBD1, 6 bases. Between the trimmed V and J ends, which lost 2 bases and 0 bases, there was a span of 23 bases. The CDR3 extends over 19 amino acids. Germline CDR1 MNHEY, CDR2 SVGAGI. DNA for the CDR3: TGTGCCAGCAGTTACCGGACATTCAGGGACACCAAACACTCCTACGAGCAGTACTTC. It encodes CASSYRTFRDTKHSYEQYF.

This clonotype occurred a few times. CDR3 in amino acids: CASSLFMDIQGANTGELFF. The DNA of the CDR3 is TGTGCCAGCAGCTTATTCATGGATATACAGGGGGCGAACACCGGGGAGCTGTTTTTT. The chain has TRBV7-8 and TRBJ2-2, with 8 positions matching TRBD1. This CDR3 comprises 19 residues. Germline assignment: CDR1 SGHVS and CDR2 FQNEAQ. V lost 2 bases and J lost 0; bases outside the gene matches: 11.

The V call is TRBV20-1, the J call TRBJ2-1, with D tentatively TRBD1 or TRBD2 (5 bases each). This CDR3 is built from 12 residues. Germline lookup yields CDR1 DFQATT and CDR2 SNEGSKA (reference sequence). V was pared by 1 base and J by 9 bases, with 10 bases between. CDR3 sequence: CSARVYGAEQFF. The DNA for the CDR3 is TGCAGTGCTAGAGTTTACGGGGCTGAGCAGTTCTTC.